Listed here is a single T cell receptor beta chain. This specimen belongs to a study of technical replicates of blood from a handful of donors. This CDR3 is 16 amino acids long. Germline V CDR1 and CDR2: MNHEY, SMNVEV (reference sequence). Trimming at V came to 3 bases and at J to 2 bases, leaving 9 bases not matched to a gene. TCRdb keeps only in-frame clones here, not all; method: immunoSEQ multiplex PCR. The data contain about 84,000 clones, roughly 93% of them singletons. The TCR comes from a human donor in good health. The sample comprised T cells isolated from PBMCs. The V call is TRBV27, the J call TRBJ2-7; 8 nucleotides agree with TRBD1. CDR3 region: CASSFTLGQVTYEQYF. CDR3 nucleotide sequence: TGTGCCAGCAGTTTTACTCTGGGACAGGTTACCTACGAGCAGTACTTC.